This record looks at one T cell receptor (beta chain) sequence and its context. This sample is part of a study of shared clonotypes between healthy human individuals. The CDR3 runs to 13 residues. V was clipped by 2 bases and J by 5 bases; unmatched bases: 3. The V gene's germline CDR1 is SGHDT and CDR2 YYEEEE. The assay was immunoSEQ multiplex PCR, and TCRdb's table has in-frame clones only and misses some. The table includes 800,000 to 1,200,000 clones, roughly 74% detected once. This sequence originates from a young man in good health. Some clones in this sample may be carry-over from other donors' samples. Specimen: memory CD4+ T cells from PBMCs. The subset: CD45RA-negative fraction. The rearrangement links TRBV5-6 to TRBJ2-5, with 7 bases fitting TRBD1. In nucleotides, the CDR3 is TGTGCCAGCAGCTTTCTCAGGGGGGAGACCCAGTACTTC. The encoded protein is CASSFLRGETQYF.